This TCR beta chain derives from a study of blood T cells in healthy people across ages. Points on this clonotype: The antigen is not known.

Then a second PCR, running roughly 7 to 11 cycles, was carried out with a sample-barcoded 5' primer and a J-beta primer mix. Each of the samples gave a minimum of 2.5 million paired-end reads that contained CDR3. TCRdb recomputed calls from the 5' RACE reads with MiXCR, one row per CDR3 protein. The sample records approximately 1.5 million distinct CDR3 sequences, approximately 32% being singletons. Study conclusions and caveats: For the donors, CMV status was unknown and possibly confounded expanded clonotype changes.

This CDR3 spans 14 amino acids. The chain is built from TRBV21-1 and TRBJ1-2; TRBD1, as called in the table, went unchecked against the DNA. TRBV21-1 is deemed a pseudogene. The receptor was isolated from a woman aged 30 to 39 in good health. The sample was blood. The CDR3 sequence: CASSKVFPINGYTF. CDR3 sequence (DNA): TGTGCCAGCAGCAAAGTCTTCCCGATCAATGGCTACACCTTC.